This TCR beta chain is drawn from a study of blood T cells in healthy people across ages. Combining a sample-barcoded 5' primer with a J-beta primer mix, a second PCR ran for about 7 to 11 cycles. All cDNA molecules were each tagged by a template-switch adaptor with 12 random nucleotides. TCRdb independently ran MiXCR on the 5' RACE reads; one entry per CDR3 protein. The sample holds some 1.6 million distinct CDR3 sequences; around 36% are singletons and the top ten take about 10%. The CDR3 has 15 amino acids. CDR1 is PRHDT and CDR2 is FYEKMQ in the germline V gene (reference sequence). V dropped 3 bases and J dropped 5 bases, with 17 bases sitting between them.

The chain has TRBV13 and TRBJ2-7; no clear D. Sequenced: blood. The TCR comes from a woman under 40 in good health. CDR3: CASSLGGESDHEQYF. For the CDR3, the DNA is TGTGCCAGCAGCTTGGGTGGGGAATCGGACCACGAGCAGTACTTC. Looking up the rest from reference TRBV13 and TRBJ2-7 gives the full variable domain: AAGVIQSPRHLIKEKRETATLKCYPIPRHDTVYWYQQGPGQDPQFLISFYEKMQSDKGSIPDRFSAQQFSDYHSELNMSSLELGDSALYFCASSLGGESDHEQYFGPGTRLTVT.